This T cell receptor beta chain was captured by sequencing in a study of shared T cell receptors in the human thymus. Produced via immunoSEQ multiplex PCR; TCRdb's table is partial and in-frame only. Of over 450,000 clones listed, about 80% are singletons. CDR1 MGHRA and CDR2 YSYEKL come from the germline V gene. There are 17 residues in the CDR3. Trimming left V 0 bases short and J 9 bases short, with 21 bases between. This clone occurred a few times. The sample also formed part of further work on human thymus T cells. That paper states: Thymic repertoires of unrelated individuals were reported in related research to overlap highly.

The source is a boy in the first two years of life with a congenital heart defect. The sequenced material came from thymocytes. V is TRBV4-1 and J is TRBJ2-1, with a weak D call TRBD2 (6 bases). The CDR3 is CASSQEPGRENRSEQFF. As DNA, the CDR3 is TGCGCCAGCAGCCAAGAACCAGGCCGGGAGAATCGGAGTGAGCAGTTCTTC.